This TCR beta chain was identified in a study of cytomegalovirus exposure and HLA in healthy donors. Study details: Unique TCRs from HLA-typed donors, 80 million to 90 million of them, were held in an early data release.

V lost 6 bases to trimming and J lost 9 bases, with 18 bases between them. CDR1 is MDHEN, CDR2 SYDVKM, per germline. The CDR3 totals 14 residues. With 60 Vbeta and 13 Jbeta primers, the PCR was carried out. The table came from immunoSEQ multiplex PCR; TCRdb's copy has only in-frame clones and leaves some out. The sample has 110,000 or so clones, 70% to 85% seen once. The sequencing input was PBMCs. The J gene is TRBJ1-5, the V gene TRBV28, with D maybe TRBD1 (5 bases). The sequence was obtained from a woman between 18 and 29 years old in good health and CMV-seronegative. This CDR3 is CASSTQGGVRPQHF. In DNA form, the CDR3 reads TGTGCCAGCAGCACCCAGGGAGGGGTCCGGCCCCAGCATTTT.